The 20 T cell receptor beta chains listed next were all sequenced from one sample in a study of blood T cell repertoires in COVID-19. Data came from immunoSEQ multiplex PCR; TCRdb stores just in-frame clones and leaves some out. The sample lists 150,000 to 200,000 clones, 70% to 90% occurring once. The sequencing input was PBMCs or T cells enriched from blood (not recorded which). Every receptor here comes from a woman in her thirties or forties in a cohort exposed to, infected with or recovered from COVID-19 (not recorded which).

The rearrangement uses TRBV11-2 and TRBJ1-4, with 10 bases matching TRBD1. There are 14 residues in the CDR3. V trimming: 5 bases; J trimming: 8 bases; junction bases outside the gene matches: 5. Germline CDR1 is SGHAT and CDR2 is FQNNGV. In DNA form, the CDR3 reads TGTGCCAGCAGCCCACGGACAGGGGGGGAAAAACTGTTTTTT. This gives the protein CASSPRTGGEKLFF.

The chain is built from TRBV11-3 and TRBJ1-5, with D possibly matching TRBD1 (5 bases). This CDR3 has 15 residues. V lost 3 bases to trimming and J lost 5 bases, with 14 bases between them. Germline V gene data show CDR1 as SGHNT and CDR2 as YENEEA. CDR3 region: CASSFDRNQDQPQHF. The CDR3 DNA is TGTGCCAGCAGCTTCGACAGAAATCAGGATCAGCCCCAGCATTTT. Combining the CDR3 with reference TRBV11-3 and TRBJ1-5 gives the whole variable domain EAGVVQSPRYKIIEKKQPVAFWCNPISGHNTLYWYLQNLGQGPELLIRYENEEAVDDSQLPKDRFSAERLKGVDSTLKIQPAELGDSAVYLCASSFDRNQDQPQHFGDGTRLSIL.

The chain combines TRBV13 with TRBJ2-3; D perhaps matches TRBD1 (6 bases). Looked up from germline, CDR1 is PRHDT and CDR2 is FYEKMQ (reference sequence). V lost 5 bases and J lost 2, with 14 bases in between. CDR3 length equals 15 residues. DNA of the CDR3: TGTGCCAGCAGCGCTCCGGGACACCACACAGATACGCAGTATTTT. Translation gives CASSAPGHHTDTQYF.

This CDR3 reads CASSITFPINTEAFF. CDR3 coding DNA: TGTGCCAGTAGTATAACCTTCCCTATTAACACTGAAGCTTTCTTT. V is TRBV19 and J is TRBJ1-1; unclear D gene. Germline V gives CDR1 LNHDA, CDR2 SQIVND (reference sequence). V shed 2 bases and J shed 2 bases, with 12 bases lying between them. There are 15 residues in the CDR3.

This clone was picked up many times. The genes are TRBV7-2 and TRBJ2-7; 9 bases are shared with TRBD1. Looked up from germline, CDR1 is SGHTA and CDR2 is FQGNSA. J gave up 5 bases and V 5 bases, and 7 bases lay outside the gene matches. This CDR3 has 14 residues. Written as DNA, the CDR3 is TGTGCCAGCAGCCTAGGGACAGGGCCTAACGAGCAGTACTTC. Translation gives CASSLGTGPNEQYF. Filled out from reference TRBV7-2 and TRBJ2-7, the complete variable domain reads GAGVSQSPSNKVTEKGKDVELRCDPISGHTALYWYRQSLGQGLEFLIYFQGNSAPDKSGLPSDRFSAERTGGSVSTLTIQRTQQEDSAVYLCASSLGTGPNEQYFGPGTRLTVT.

The V gene is TRBV15, the J gene TRBJ2-7; 11 bases are a match to TRBD2. The CDR3 has 19 amino acids. CDR1 is LNHNV, CDR2 YYDKDF, per germline (reference sequence). The J segment lost 2 bases and the V segment lost 0 bases, leaving 12 bases of the junction unmatched. CDR3 residues: CATSRDPPSTSGVTYEQYF. CDR3 DNA sequence: TGTGCCACCAGCAGAGATCCGCCCTCGACTAGCGGGGTGACCTACGAGCAGTACTTC.

The chain has TRBV2 and TRBJ2-2; the D gene is possibly TRBD1 (7 bases). Germline-derived CDR1 and CDR2 are SNHLY and FYNNEI. The CDR3 is 16 residues long. The V end lost 6 bases, the J end lost 2 bases, and 16 bases lay between the germline ends. CDR3 region: CASSPGQDYNTGELFF. CDR3 bases: TGTGCCAGCAGCCCCGGACAGGACTACAACACCGGGGAGCTGTTTTTT.

The chain carries TRBV9 and TRBJ2-3; 7 nucleotides align to TRBD2. Unmatched junction bases numbered 9, after V lost 4 bases and J lost 4 bases. There are 15 residues in the CDR3. Germline V lookup: CDR1 SGDLS, CDR2 YYNGEE. Written as DNA, the CDR3 is TGTGCCAGCAGCCCAGTCGGGAGGAGTGCAGATACGCAGTATTTT. Translation gives CASSPVGRSADTQYF.

This clone was detected once. The rearrangement links TRBV3-1 (or the pseudogene TRBV3-2) to TRBJ1-3; 10 nucleotides match TRBD1. The CDR3 is 16 amino acids. Trimming took 1 base from V and 0 from J; bases not matched to a gene: 0. Germline lookup yields CDR1 LGHDT and CDR2 YNNKEL (reference sequence). The CDR3 DNA follows: TGTGCCAGCAGCCAAGGACAGGGGGCCTCTGGAAACACCATATATTTT. This translates into CASSQGQGASGNTIYF.

The chain carries TRBV4-3 and TRBJ2-2; TRBD1 matches at 8 bases. The CDR3 sequence is 18 residues long. J gave up 0 bases and V 1 base, and 7 bases lay outside the gene matches. The germline V gene has CDR1 LGHNA and CDR2 YSLEER. The CDR3 reads CASSQVLRGRANTGELFF. DNA for the CDR3: TGCGCCAGCAGCCAAGTTCTCAGGGGGCGGGCGAACACCGGGGAGCTGTTTTTT.

The rearrangement links TRBV5-5 to TRBJ2-5; perhaps TRBD2 as D (6 bases). V lost 4 bases and J lost 5, with 15 bases in between. CDR1 is SGHKS and CDR2 is YYEKEE in the germline V gene (reference sequence). The CDR3 consists of 14 residues. The CDR3 here is CASSRDGRVETQYF. The CDR3 DNA is TGTGCCAGCAGCCGAGACGGGAGAGTCGAGACCCAGTACTTC.

This sequence joins TRBV11-2 and TRBJ2-5; the D is unclear. V was trimmed by 0 bases and J by 0 bases, leaving 5 bases between them. CDR1 is SGHAT and CDR2 is FQNNGV in the germline V gene. This CDR3 is 14 amino acids long. As DNA, the CDR3 is TGTGCCAGCAGCTTAGAACAGTACCAAGAGACCCAGTACTTC. Translation: CASSLEQYQETQYF.

CDR3 DNA: TGTGCCAGCAGCGCAGTGGGGCAGGGTACCTACGAGCAGTACTTC. Its protein is CASSAVGQGTYEQYF. J is TRBJ2-7 and V is TRBV13, with D tentatively TRBD1 (5 bases). Germline V lookup: CDR1 PRHDT, CDR2 FYEKMQ (reference sequence). With 5 bases removed from V and 2 bases from J, the gap between germline ends came to 16 bases. The CDR3 has 15 amino acids. The complete variable domain, with remaining parts taken from reference TRBV13 and TRBJ2-7, reads AAGVIQSPRHLIKEKRETATLKCYPIPRHDTVYWYQQGPGQDPQFLISFYEKMQSDKGSIPDRFSAQQFSDYHSELNMSSLELGDSALYFCASSAVGQGTYEQYFGPGTRLTVT.

This clone has a single count. The V and J genes are TRBV11-2 and TRBJ2-1, with TRBD2 matching 15 bases. This CDR3 has 15 amino acids. V trimming: 4 bases; J trimming: 6 bases; junction bases outside the gene matches: 1. CDR1 is SGHAT, CDR2 FQNNGV, per germline. CDR3 protein: CASSWGLAGGNEQFF. The CDR3 coding sequence is TGTGCCAGCAGCTGGGGACTAGCGGGAGGCAATGAGCAGTTCTTC.

This chain uses TRBV4-1 with TRBJ2-7, with 8 bases fitting TRBD2. V lost 1 base and J lost 3; bases outside the gene matches: 5. CDR3 length: 15 residues. Germline V CDR1 and CDR2: MGHRA, YSYEKL. In DNA form, the CDR3 reads TGCGCCAGCAGCCAAGGCGGGGGGACGGACTACGAGCAGTACTTC. Its translation is CASSQGGGTDYEQYF.

This rearrangement joins TRBV29-1 to TRBJ2-1; a possible D gene is TRBD1 (6 bases). Germline lookup yields CDR1 SQVTM and CDR2 ANQGSEA. The CDR3 runs to 15 residues. V lost 0 bases, J lost 4 bases, and 13 bases lay in between. CDR3 sequence reads: CSVEERTAAYNEQFF. In DNA form, the CDR3 reads TGCAGCGTTGAAGAGAGGACAGCAGCTTACAATGAGCAGTTCTTC.

The chain carries TRBV5-4 and TRBJ2-5, with unresolved D. CDR3 size: 14 residues. Germline CDR1 and CDR2: SGHNT and YYREEE (reference sequence). The ends were cut back, 4 bases at V and 5 bases at J, with 15 bases in the middle. This CDR3 is CASSPRNHGETQYF. The DNA for the CDR3 is TGTGCCAGCAGCCCTAGGAACCACGGGGAGACCCAGTACTTC.

The V call is TRBV4-1, the J call TRBJ1-6; no definite D call. The V end was cut by 2 bases, the J end by 16 bases, with 15 bases between. The CDR3 covers 13 residues. Germline CDR1 reads MGHRA; CDR2 reads YSYEKL. The CDR3 bases are TGCGCCAGCAGCCAACCCCTCTCCAGTATACTCCACTTT. This codes for CASSQPLSSILHF.

The chain uses TRBV11-2 and TRBJ2-7, with 10 bases fitting TRBD2. With 3 bases clipped from V and 2 bases from J, the junction kept 4 bases outside the gene matches. This CDR3 is 15 amino acids long. Germline CDR1 SGHAT, CDR2 FQNNGV. CDR3 nucleotides: TGTGCCAGCAGCTTCAGGACTAGCGGAGCCTACGAGCAGTACTTC. It translates to CASSFRTSGAYEQYF.

The chain is built from TRBV18 and TRBJ1-1, with TRBD1 matching over 7 bases. Per the germline V gene, CDR1 is KGHSH and CDR2 is LQKENI. This CDR3 is 13 amino acids long. V gave up 6 bases and J gave up 7 bases; unmatched junction bases: 8. The CDR3 DNA sequence: TGTGCCAGCTCGCCAATCCGGGACAGTGAAGCTTTCTTT. This gives the protein CASSPIRDSEAFF.